This T cell receptor (beta chain) derives from a study of graft-versus-host responses after intestinal transplantation. Study context: Transplant recipients had multivisceral, liver-intestinal, or isolated intestinal grafts. Recipients across the board were started on anti-thymocyte globulin induction, then kept on tacrolimus and steroids for 2 to 4 years. The study's findings and limits: GvH clonotypes were identified within recipient marrow, with a subset emerging first in ileum or blood. Maximum circulating GvH clone levels tracked with early post-transplant HvG decreases.

This CDR3 spans 18 amino acids. V was pared by 5 bases and J by 3 bases, with 8 bases of the junction left unmatched. The germline V gene has CDR1 MDHEN and CDR2 SYDVKM. The assay was immunoSEQ multiplex PCR, and TCRdb's table has in-frame clones only and misses some. The sample has 100,000 or so clones, about 92% seen once. Worth noting for this clone: The antigen remains unidentified.

This receptor was obtained from a human donor who received an intestinal transplant. V is TRBV28 and J is TRBJ2-1, with 15 bases identical to TRBD2. Sequenced here: unstimulated CD8+ T cells sorted from spleen or lymph node cells, sampled before intestinal transplant. CDR3: CASSPEGLAGGDYNEQFF. CDR3 DNA: TGTGCCAGCAGTCCGGAGGGACTAGCGGGGGGAGACTACAATGAGCAGTTCTTC. The variable domain in full, with the rest retrieved from reference TRBV28 and TRBJ2-1, is DVKVTQSSRYLVKRTGEKVFLECVQDMDHENMFWYRQDPGLGLRLIYFSYDVKMKEKGDIPEGYSVSREKKERFSLILESASTNQTSMYLCASSPEGLAGGDYNEQFFGPGTRLTVL.